The entry below gives a single T cell receptor beta chain sequence along with its context. Its target is not known. This table comes from immunoSEQ multiplex PCR, and its TCRdb copy is limited to in-frame clones, with some not included. This table has 190,000 or so clones, about 80% appearing once. This sample was taken from a study of cytomegalovirus exposure and HLA in healthy donors. Overall study context: The roughly 110 validation repertoires were produced on the same platform as the roughly 700 repertoires of the first cohort. This was reported in a later analysis. Overall study findings and caveats: Generally TCR sequences proved uncommon, though certain public TCRs appeared in numerous donors. In vitro checks showed that a few CMV-associated chains really do target CMV antigens.

Trimming removed 1 base from V and 0 bases from J, with 19 bases in between. The V gene's germline CDR1 is KGHSH and CDR2 LQKENI. CDR3 length: 20 residues. The material sequenced was PBMCs. The chain is built from TRBV18 and TRBJ1-6; D may be TRBD1 (5 bases). This receptor was taken from a woman aged 18-29 years in good health and CMV-seropositive. The chain's CDR3 is CASSPRAQAGFFSYNSPLHF. CDR3 DNA sequence: TGTGCCAGCTCACCACGCGCTCAGGCAGGGTTTTTCTCCTATAATTCACCCCTCCACTTT.